Below are 4 T cell receptor beta chains sequenced from a single sample in a study of cytomegalovirus exposure and HLA in healthy donors. Clones were read by immunoSEQ multiplex PCR, and TCRdb kept only the in-frame ones, dropping some. The sample records about 200,000 clones, 75% to 85% being singletons. Source material: PBMCs. The receptors derive from a woman aged 25 to 39 in good health and CMV-seropositive.

As to this clone: One junction end disagrees with the germline gene, perhaps due to a read error. V and J are TRBV7-7 and TRBJ2-2; D is uncertain. Germline values: CDR1 SSHAT, CDR2 FNYEAQ (reference sequence). CDR3 length: 13 amino acids. In DNA, the CDR3 is TGTGCTAGCAGCTTAGTCGGGTCCGGGGAGCTGTTTTTT. Protein sequence: CASSLVGSGELFF.

V gene TRBV18 combines with J gene TRBJ2-7; D is perhaps TRBD1 (6 bases). Between the trimmed V and J ends, which lost 1 base and 6 bases, there was a span of 19 bases. The CDR3 has 16 amino acids. Germline V gives CDR1 KGHSH, CDR2 LQKENI. DNA of the CDR3: TGTGCCAGCTCACCACAGTTCGGACAGTCCTCTAGCGAGCAGTACTTC. Translation gives CASSPQFGQSSSEQYF.

This clone was seen a single time. The genes are TRBV2 and TRBJ2-3, with TRBD2 as a possible D gene (5 bases). CDR1 is SNHLY, CDR2 FYNNEI, per germline. V was cut by 8 bases and J by 2 bases, with 11 bases left in between. This CDR3 has 13 residues. CDR3 in DNA: TGTGCCAGCGGCGGGCATCCCACAGATACGCAGTATTTT. It translates to CASGGHPTDTQYF.

The CDR3 region has the DNA TGTGCCAGCAGCTTAACAGGCGGGAGCTCCTACAATGAGCAGTTCTTC. It specifies CASSLTGGSSYNEQFF. The V gene is TRBV7-3, the J gene TRBJ2-1, with TRBD2 identical over 7 bases. Germline lookup yields CDR1 SGHTA and CDR2 FQGTGA. J gave up 0 bases and V 0 bases, and 2 bases lay outside the gene matches. CDR3 size: 16 residues.